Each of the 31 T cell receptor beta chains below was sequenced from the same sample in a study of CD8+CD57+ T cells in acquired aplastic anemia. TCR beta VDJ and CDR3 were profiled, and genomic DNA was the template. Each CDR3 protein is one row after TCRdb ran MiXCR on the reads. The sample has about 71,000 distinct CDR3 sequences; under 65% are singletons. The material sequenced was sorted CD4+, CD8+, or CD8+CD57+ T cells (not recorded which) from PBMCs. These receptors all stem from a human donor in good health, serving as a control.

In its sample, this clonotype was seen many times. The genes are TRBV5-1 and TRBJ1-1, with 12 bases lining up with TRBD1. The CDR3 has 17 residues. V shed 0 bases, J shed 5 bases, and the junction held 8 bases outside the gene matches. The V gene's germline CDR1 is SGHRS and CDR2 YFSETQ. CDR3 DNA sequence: TGCGCCAGCAGCTTGGGGGGACAGGGGGCCACCAGGACTGAAGCTTTCTTT. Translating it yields CASSLGGQGATRTEAFF.

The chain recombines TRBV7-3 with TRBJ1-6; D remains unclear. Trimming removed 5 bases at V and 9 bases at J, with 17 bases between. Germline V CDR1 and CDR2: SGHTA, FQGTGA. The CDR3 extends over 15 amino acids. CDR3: CASSQGDASGSPLHF. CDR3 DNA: TGTGCCAGCAGCCAAGGTGACGCCTCGGGTTCACCCCTCCACTTT.

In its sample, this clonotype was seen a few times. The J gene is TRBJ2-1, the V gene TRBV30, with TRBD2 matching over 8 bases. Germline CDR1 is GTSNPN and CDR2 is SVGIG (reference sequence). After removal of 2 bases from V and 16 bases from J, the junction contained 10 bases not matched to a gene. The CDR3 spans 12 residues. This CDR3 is CAWSITGTSIFF. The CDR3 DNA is TGTGCCTGGAGTATCACCGGGACTAGTATCTTCTTC.

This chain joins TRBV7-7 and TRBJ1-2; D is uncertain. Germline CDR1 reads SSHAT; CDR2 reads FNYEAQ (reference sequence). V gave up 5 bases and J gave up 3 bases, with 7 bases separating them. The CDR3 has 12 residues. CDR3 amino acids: CASSESDYGYTF. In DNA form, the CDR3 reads TGTGCCAGCAGCGAAAGTGACTATGGCTACACCTTC.

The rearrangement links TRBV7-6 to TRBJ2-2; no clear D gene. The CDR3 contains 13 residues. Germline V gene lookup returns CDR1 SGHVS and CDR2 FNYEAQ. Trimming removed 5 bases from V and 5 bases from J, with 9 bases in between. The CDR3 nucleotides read TGTGCCAGCAGCCCTAGTGGGACCGGGGAGCTGTTTTTT. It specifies CASSPSGTGELFF.

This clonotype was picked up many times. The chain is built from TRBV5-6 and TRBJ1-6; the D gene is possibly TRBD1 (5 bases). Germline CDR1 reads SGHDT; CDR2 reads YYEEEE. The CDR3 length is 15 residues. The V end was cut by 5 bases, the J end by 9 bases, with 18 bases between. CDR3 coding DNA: TGTGCCAGCAGACTACAGGAGGTACGGGGTTCACCCCTCCACTTT. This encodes CASRLQEVRGSPLHF.

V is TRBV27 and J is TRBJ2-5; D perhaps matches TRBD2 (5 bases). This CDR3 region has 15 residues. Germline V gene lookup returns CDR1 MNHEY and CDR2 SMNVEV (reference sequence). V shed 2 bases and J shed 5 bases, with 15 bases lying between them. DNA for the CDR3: TGTGCCAGCAGTTTAGAGGGCCGGGTGGGGGAGACCCAGTACTTC. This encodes CASSLEGRVGETQYF.

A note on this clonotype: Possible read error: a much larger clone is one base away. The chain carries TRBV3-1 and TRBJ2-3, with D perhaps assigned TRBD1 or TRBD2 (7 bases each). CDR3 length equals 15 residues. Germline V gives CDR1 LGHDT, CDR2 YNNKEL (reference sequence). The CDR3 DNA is TGTGCCAGCAGCCAAGATTGGGGGGGGACAGATACGCGGTATTTT. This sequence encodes CASSQDWGGTDTRYF.

The CDR3 loop is CASSEDRTYGYTF. The DNA for the CDR3 is TGTGCCAGCAGTGAGGACAGGACCTATGGCTACACCTTC. This chain joins TRBV6-1 and TRBJ1-2; 7 bases fit TRBD1. The V and J ends lost 3 bases and 4 bases, in that order; junction bases with no gene match: 2. The germline CDR1 and CDR2 sequences are MNHNS and SASEGT. CDR3 length equals 13 residues.

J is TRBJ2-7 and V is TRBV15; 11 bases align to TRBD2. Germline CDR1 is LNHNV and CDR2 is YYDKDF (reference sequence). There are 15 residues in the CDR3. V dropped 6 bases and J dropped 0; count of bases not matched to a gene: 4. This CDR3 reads CATRGSGRGSYEQYF. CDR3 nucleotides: TGTGCCACCAGAGGTAGCGGGAGGGGCTCCTACGAGCAGTACTTC.

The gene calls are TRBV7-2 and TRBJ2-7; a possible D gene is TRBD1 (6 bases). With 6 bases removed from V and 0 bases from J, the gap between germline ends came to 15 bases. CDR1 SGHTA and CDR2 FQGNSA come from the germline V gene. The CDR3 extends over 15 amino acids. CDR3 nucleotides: TGTGCCAGCAGGGAAGGACAGTTCAGCTCCTACGAGCAGTACTTC. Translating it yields CASREGQFSSYEQYF.

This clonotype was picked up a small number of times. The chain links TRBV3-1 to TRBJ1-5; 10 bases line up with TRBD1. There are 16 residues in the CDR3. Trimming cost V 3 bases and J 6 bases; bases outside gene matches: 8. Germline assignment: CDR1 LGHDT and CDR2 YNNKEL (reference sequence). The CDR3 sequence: CASSQGTGEGLQPQHF. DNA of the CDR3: TGTGCCAGCAGCCAGGGGACAGGGGAGGGGCTTCAGCCCCAGCATTTT.

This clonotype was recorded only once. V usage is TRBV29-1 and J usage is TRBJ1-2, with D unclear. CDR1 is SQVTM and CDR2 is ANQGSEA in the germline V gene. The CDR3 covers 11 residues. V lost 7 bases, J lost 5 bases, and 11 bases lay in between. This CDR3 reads CSADLVYGYTF. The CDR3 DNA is TGCAGCGCGGATCTGGTATATGGCTACACCTTC.

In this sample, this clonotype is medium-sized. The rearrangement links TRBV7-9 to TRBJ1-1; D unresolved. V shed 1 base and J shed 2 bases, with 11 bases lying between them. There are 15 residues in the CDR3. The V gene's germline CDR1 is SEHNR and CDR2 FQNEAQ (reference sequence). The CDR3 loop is CASSLDHGGNTEAFF. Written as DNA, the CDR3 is TGTGCCAGCAGCTTAGACCATGGAGGCAACACTGAAGCTTTCTTT.

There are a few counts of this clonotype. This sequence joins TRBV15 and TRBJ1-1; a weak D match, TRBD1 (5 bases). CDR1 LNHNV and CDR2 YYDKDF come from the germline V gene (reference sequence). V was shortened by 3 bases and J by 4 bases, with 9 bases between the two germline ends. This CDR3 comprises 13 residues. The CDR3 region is CATSSRGGTEAFF. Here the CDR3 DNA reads TGTGCCACCAGCAGTCGGGGCGGCACTGAAGCTTTCTTT.

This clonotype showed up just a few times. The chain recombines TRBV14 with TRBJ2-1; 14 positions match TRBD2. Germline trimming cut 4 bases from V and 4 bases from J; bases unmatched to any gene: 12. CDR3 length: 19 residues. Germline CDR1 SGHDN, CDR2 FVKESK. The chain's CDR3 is CASSPTSGRGREPYNEQFF. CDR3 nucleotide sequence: TGTGCCAGCAGCCCGACTAGCGGGAGGGGCCGCGAACCTTACAATGAGCAGTTCTTC.

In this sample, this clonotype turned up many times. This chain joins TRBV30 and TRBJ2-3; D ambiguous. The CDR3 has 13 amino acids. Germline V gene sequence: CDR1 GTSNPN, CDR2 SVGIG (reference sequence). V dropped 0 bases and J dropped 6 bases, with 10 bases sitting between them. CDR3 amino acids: CAWSVTFRDTQYF. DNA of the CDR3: TGTGCCTGGAGTGTAACATTTCGGGATACGCAGTATTTT.

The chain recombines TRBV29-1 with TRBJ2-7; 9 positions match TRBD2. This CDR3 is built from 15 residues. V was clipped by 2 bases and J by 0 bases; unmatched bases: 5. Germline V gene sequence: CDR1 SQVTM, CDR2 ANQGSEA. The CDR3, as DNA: TGCAGCGTTGAACCTAGCGGGACGAGCTCCTACGAGCAGTACTTC. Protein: CSVEPSGTSSYEQYF.

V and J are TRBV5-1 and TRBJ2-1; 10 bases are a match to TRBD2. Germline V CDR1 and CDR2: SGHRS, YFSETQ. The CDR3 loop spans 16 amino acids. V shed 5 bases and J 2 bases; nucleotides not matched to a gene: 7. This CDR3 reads CASRSSGGPAYNEQFF. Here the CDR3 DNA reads TGCGCCAGCAGATCTAGCGGGGGCCCCGCCTACAATGAGCAGTTCTTC.

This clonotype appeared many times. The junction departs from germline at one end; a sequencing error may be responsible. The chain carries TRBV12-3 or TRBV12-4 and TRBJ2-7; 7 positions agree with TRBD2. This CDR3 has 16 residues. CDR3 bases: TGTGTCAGCAGCCCCGCCGCCCGACTAGCCTCCCACGAGCAGTACTTC. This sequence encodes CVSSPAARLASHEQYF.

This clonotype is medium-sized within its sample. The CDR3 protein is CATSRDMGVQPQHF. The CDR3 region has the DNA TGTGCCACCAGCAGAGATATGGGGGTGCAGCCCCAGCATTTT. The chain combines TRBV15 with TRBJ1-5; D might be TRBD1 (5 bases). This CDR3 is 14 amino acids long. In germline, CDR1 is LNHNV, CDR2 YYDKDF (reference sequence). V lost 0 bases and J lost 7, with 10 bases in between. The full variable domain, with the rest looked up from reference TRBV15 and TRBJ1-5, is DAMVIQNPRYQVTQFGKPVTLSCSQTLNHNVMYWYQQKSSQAPKLLFHYYDKDFNNEADTPDNFQSRRPNTSFCFLDIRSPGLGDTAMYLCATSRDMGVQPQHFGDGTRLSIL.

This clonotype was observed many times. The DNA for the CDR3 is TGCGCCAGCAGCTTGGACCGGGGGGAAGCTTTCTTT. Its protein product is CASSLDRGEAFF. V is TRBV5-1 and J is TRBJ1-1; weak D call: TRBD1 (5 bases). Germline assignment: CDR1 SGHRS and CDR2 YFSETQ. The CDR3 is 12 residues long. V gave up 0 bases and J gave up 8 bases, with 8 bases separating them.

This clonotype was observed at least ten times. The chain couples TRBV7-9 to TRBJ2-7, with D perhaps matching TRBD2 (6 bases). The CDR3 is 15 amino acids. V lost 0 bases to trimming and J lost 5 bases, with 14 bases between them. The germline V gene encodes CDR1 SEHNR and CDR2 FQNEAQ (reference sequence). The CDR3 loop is CASSLAGGHTDEQYF. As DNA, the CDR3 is TGTGCCAGCAGCTTAGCCGGAGGGCACACGGACGAGCAGTACTTC.

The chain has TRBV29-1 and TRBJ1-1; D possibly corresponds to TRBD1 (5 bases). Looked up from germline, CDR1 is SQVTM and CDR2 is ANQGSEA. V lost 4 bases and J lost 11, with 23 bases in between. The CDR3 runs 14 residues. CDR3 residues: CSVVGGGARLSAFF. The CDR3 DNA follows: TGCAGCGTTGTTGGGGGTGGGGCAAGACTTTCCGCTTTCTTT.

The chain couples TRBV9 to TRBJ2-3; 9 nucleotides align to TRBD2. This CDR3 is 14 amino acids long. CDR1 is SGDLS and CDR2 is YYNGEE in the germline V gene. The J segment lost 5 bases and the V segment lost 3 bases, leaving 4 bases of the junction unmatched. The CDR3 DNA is TGTGCCAGCAGCGGTAGCGGGGGAATAGATACGCAGTATTTT. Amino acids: CASSGSGGIDTQYF. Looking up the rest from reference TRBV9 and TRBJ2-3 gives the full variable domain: DSGVTQTPKHLITATGQRVTLRCSPRSGDLSVYWYQQSLDQGLQFLIQYYNGEERAKGNILERFSAQQFPDLHSELNLSSLELGDSALYFCASSGSGGIDTQYFGPGTRLTVL.

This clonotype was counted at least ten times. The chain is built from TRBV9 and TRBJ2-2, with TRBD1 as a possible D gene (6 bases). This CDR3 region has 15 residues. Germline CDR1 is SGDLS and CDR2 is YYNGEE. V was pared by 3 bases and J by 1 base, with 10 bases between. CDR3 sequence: CASSDTGMNTGELFF. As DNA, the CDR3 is TGTGCCAGCAGCGACACAGGGATGAACACCGGGGAGCTGTTTTTT.

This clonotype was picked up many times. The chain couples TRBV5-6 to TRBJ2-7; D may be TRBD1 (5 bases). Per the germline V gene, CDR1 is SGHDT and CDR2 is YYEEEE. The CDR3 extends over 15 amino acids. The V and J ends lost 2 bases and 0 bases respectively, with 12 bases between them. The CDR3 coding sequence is TGTGCCAGCAGCTTTGGAAGACAGAGCTCCTACGAGCAGTACTTC. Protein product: CASSFGRQSSYEQYF.

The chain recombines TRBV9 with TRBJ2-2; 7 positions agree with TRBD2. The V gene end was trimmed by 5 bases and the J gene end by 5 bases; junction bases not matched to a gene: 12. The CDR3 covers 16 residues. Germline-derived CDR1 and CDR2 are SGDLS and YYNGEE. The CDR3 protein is CASRSGVSLPTGELFF. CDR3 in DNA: TGTGCCAGCAGGAGCGGGGTCTCGCTCCCTACCGGGGAGCTGTTTTTT. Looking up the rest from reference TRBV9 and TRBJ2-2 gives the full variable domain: DSGVTQTPKHLITATGQRVTLRCSPRSGDLSVYWYQQSLDQGLQFLIQYYNGEERAKGNILERFSAQQFPDLHSELNLSSLELGDSALYFCASRSGVSLPTGELFFGEGSRLTVL.

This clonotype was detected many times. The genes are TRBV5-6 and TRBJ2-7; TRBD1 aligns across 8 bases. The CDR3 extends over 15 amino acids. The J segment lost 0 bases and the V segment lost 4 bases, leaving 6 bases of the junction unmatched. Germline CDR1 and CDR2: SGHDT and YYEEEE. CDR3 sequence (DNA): TGTGCCAGCAGCCAGGTAGGACAGGGCTCCTACGAGCAGTACTTC. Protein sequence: CASSQVGQGSYEQYF.

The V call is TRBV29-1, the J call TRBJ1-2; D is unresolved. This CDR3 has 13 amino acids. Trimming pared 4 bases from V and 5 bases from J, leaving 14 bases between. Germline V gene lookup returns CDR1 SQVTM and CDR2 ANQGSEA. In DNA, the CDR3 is TGCAGCGTTGGCTTCGGGCAAGAATATGGCTACACCTTC. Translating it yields CSVGFGQEYGYTF.

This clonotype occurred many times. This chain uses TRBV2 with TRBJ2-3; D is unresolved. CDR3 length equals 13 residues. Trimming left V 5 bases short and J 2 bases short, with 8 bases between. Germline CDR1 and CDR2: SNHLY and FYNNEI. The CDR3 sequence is CASSFTPTDTQYF. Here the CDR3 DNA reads TGTGCCAGCAGTTTCACTCCCACAGATACGCAGTATTTT.